This TCR beta chain was observed in a study of T cells in Graves' hyperthyroidism and ophthalmopathy. Across the study: Before treatment of any kind, peripheral blood was taken at initial diagnosis.

In regard to this clonotype: What it binds is unknown.

Trimming cost V 0 bases and J 3 bases, with 8 bases left between them. This CDR3 comprises 13 residues. CDR1 and CDR2 from the germline V gene are DFQATT and SNEGSKA (reference sequence). General study findings and limits: Among thyroid clonotypes expanded above 0.001, most also appeared in blood.

RNA transcripts provided the source from which TCR beta CDR3 regions were amplified. Primed by the HTBI set, a first-round RT-PCR was run on the TCR CDR3. MiXCR was run by TCRdb on the multiplex PCR reads, yielding one entry per CDR3 protein. The sample includes a few hundred thousand distinct CDR3 sequences, roughly 15% of them seen just once. Not enrolled were patients with uncontrolled infection, other autoimmune disease, pregnancy or lactation. Orbital computed tomography and thyroid ultrasound, together with serum TRAb and thyroxine and clinical symptoms, were used for diagnoses. Material for sequencing was blood. The chain links TRBV20-1 to TRBJ1-1; D is undetermined. The receptor comes from a woman in her 30s with Graves' ophthalmopathy. CDR3 DNA sequence: TGCAGTGCTAGAGATCCAATTGACACTGAAGCTTTCTTT. Encoded protein: CSARDPIDTEAFF.